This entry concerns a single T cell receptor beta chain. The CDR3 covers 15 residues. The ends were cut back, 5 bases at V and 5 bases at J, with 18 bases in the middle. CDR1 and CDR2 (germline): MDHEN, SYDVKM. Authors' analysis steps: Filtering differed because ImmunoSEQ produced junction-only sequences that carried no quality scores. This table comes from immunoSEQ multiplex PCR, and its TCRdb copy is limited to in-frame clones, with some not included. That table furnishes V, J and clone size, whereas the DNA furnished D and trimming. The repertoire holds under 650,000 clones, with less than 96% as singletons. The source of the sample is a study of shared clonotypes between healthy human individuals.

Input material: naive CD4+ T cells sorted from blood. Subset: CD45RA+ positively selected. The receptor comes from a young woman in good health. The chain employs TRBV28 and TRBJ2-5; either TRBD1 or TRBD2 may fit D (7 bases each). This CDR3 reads CASSLAGTAGETQYF. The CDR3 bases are TGTGCCAGCAGTCTTGCCGGGACAGCGGGGGAGACCCAGTACTTC.